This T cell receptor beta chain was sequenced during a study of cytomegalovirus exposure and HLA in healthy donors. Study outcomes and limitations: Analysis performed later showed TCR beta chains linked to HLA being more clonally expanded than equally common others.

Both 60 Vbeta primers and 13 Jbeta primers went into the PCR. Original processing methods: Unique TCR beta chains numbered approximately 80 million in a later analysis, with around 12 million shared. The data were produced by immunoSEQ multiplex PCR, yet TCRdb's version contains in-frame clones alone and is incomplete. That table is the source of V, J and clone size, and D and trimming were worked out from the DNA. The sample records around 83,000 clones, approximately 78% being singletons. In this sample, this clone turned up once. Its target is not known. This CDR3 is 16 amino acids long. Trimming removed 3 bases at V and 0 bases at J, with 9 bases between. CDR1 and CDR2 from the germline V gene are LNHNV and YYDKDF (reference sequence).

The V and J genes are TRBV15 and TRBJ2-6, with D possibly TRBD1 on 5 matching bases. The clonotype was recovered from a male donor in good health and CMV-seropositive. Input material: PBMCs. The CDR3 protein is CATSRGRGSGANVLTF. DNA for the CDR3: TGTGCCACCAGCAGGGGAAGGGGCTCTGGGGCCAACGTCCTGACTTTC.